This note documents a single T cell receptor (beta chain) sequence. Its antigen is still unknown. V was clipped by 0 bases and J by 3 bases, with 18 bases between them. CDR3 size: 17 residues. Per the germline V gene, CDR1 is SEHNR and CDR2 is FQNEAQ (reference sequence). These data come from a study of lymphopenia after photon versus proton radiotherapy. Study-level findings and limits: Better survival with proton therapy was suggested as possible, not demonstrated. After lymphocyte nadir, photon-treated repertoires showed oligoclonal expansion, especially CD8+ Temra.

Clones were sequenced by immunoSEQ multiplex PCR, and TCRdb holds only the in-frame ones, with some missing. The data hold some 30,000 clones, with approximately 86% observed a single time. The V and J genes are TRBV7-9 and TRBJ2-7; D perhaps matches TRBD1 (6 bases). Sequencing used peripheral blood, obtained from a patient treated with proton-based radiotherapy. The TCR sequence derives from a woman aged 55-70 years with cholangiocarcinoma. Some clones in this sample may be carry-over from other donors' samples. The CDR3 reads CASSLAATGEGVYEQYF. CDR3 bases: TGTGCCAGCAGCTTAGCGGCGACAGGCGAAGGGGTCTACGAGCAGTACTTC.